This T cell receptor beta chain derives from a study of blood T cells in healthy people across ages. Study observations and caveats: Expanded clonotype shifts may have been confounded, as the donors had an unknown CMV status.

Per-sample PBMC isolation yielded at least 7 million cells. As for this clonotype: What it binds is not known. This could be a read error, since a much larger clone is one nucleotide away.

The second PCR ran roughly 7 to 11 cycles with a sample-barcoded 5' primer and J-beta primers. Each cDNA molecule carried a tag from a template-switch adaptor that contained 12 random nucleotides. TCRdb reanalysed the 5' RACE reads using MiXCR and keeps one entry per CDR3 protein. The data show roughly 730,000 distinct CDR3 sequences, roughly 50% seen once. The CDR3 is 14 amino acids. CDR1 DFQATT and CDR2 SNEGSKA come from the germline V gene (reference sequence). The junction had 8 bases not matched to a gene; V was cut back by 8 bases and J by 4 bases. The TCR sequence derives from a middle-aged man in good health. The chain employs TRBV20-1 and TRBJ2-1; TRBD2 aligns across 10 bases. Sequenced material: blood. The CDR3 DNA follows: TGCAGTACTATCGGGACTAGCGCTTACAATGAGCAGTTCTTC. It encodes CSTIGTSAYNEQFF.